This T cell receptor (beta chain) was found in a study of PD-L1 blockade in urothelial cancer. Sequencing was performed with immunoSEQ multiplex PCR; in TCRdb, only in-frame clones are kept and a portion is missing. This sample carries 25,000 to 35,000 clones, about four fifths of them seen once, and the ten largest clones take about 3.7%. The time point is: peripheral blood 6 weeks after treatment start. V lost 8 bases and J 5 bases, leaving 21 bases between the germline ends. The CDR3 runs to 15 residues. Germline V gene sequence: CDR1 MDHEN, CDR2 SYDVKM. The material sequenced was PBMCs, taken around atezolizumab (anti-PD-L1) treatment. This chain joins TRBV28 and TRBJ2-5, with a weak D call TRBD2 (5 bases). The sequence was obtained from a man between 65 and 85 years old with urothelial cancer. The DNA of the CDR3 is TGTGCCAGCCGAGAAAGCGGACCGTCTCGGGAGACCCAGTACTTC. Translated, it gives CASRESGPSRETQYF.